This T cell receptor beta chain was observed in a study of cytomegalovirus exposure and HLA in healthy donors. The table lists this clone with a count of one. What it binds is not known. It was with 60 Vbeta and 13 Jbeta primers that the PCR ran. Clones were read by immunoSEQ multiplex PCR, and TCRdb kept only the in-frame ones, dropping some. The sample includes roughly 300,000 clones, 80% to 90% of them seen just once. Germline V CDR1 and CDR2: SNHLY, FYNNEI. The CDR3 consists of 13 residues. V was pared by 5 bases and J by 2 bases, with 2 bases of the junction left unmatched. Points from the study as a whole: TCR beta sequences reportedly predicted most subjects' HLA-A and HLA-B alleles accurately. In a later analysis, a genetic analysis reported fewer productive-TCR N-insertions in an Asian-associated ancestry cluster than the cohort average.

The specimen was PBMCs. The rearrangement links TRBV2 to TRBJ2-7, with 8 bases identical to TRBD2. The clonotype was recovered from a man aged 35-49 years in good health and CMV-seropositive. The CDR3 sequence is CASSSGGPYEQYF. In DNA form, the CDR3 reads TGTGCCAGCAGTTCGGGAGGGCCCTACGAGCAGTACTTC.